The 11 T cell receptor beta chains in this list originate from one sample, sequenced in a study of cytomegalovirus exposure and HLA in healthy donors. Amplification used 60 Vbeta primers and 13 Jbeta primers. Data came from immunoSEQ multiplex PCR; TCRdb stores just in-frame clones and leaves some out. The sample lists roughly 160,000 clones, roughly 80% occurring once. The sequencing sample was made of PBMCs. These receptors originate from a man aged 50 or older in good health and CMV-seropositive.

The gene calls are TRBV9 and TRBJ2-3; 10 bases line up with TRBD1. Germline V lookup: CDR1 SGDLS, CDR2 YYNGEE. V dropped 2 bases and J dropped 4; count of bases not matched to a gene: 10. The CDR3 has 17 residues. DNA for the CDR3: TGTGCCAGCAGCGTGATGGGGACAGGGGCGGATGCAGATACGCAGTATTTT. Translated: CASSVMGTGADADTQYF.

The chain employs TRBV19 and TRBJ2-1; TRBD1 matches 7 bases. The V gene end was trimmed by 9 bases and the J gene end by 8 bases; junction bases not matched to a gene: 4. Germline CDR1 and CDR2: LNHDA and SQIVND (reference sequence). The CDR3 consists of 11 residues. The CDR3 DNA follows: TGTGCCAGCGTAACAGGGGATGAGCAGTTCTTC. Protein product: CASVTGDEQFF.

This clone was seen a handful of times. The V gene is TRBV30, the J gene TRBJ2-6; D may be TRBD2 (6 bases). The CDR3 is made up of 17 amino acids. Germline-derived CDR1 and CDR2 are GTSNPN and SVGIG (reference sequence). Trimming shortened V by 3 bases and J by 0 bases, and 15 bases separated the two germline ends. The CDR3 sequence is CAWRGGVGYSGANVLTF. The CDR3 DNA sequence: TGTGCCTGGAGGGGGGGAGTCGGGTACTCTGGGGCCAACGTCCTGACTTTC. The complete variable domain, with remaining parts taken from reference TRBV30 and TRBJ2-6, reads SQTIHQWPATLVQPVGSPLSLECTVEGTSNPNLYWYRQAAGRGLQLLFYSVGIGQISSEVPQNLSASRPQDRQFILSSKKLLLSDSGFYLCAWRGGVGYSGANVLTFGAGSRLTVL.

The V and J genes are TRBV7-2 and TRBJ1-4; D possibly corresponds to TRBD1 (6 bases). The CDR3 extends over 14 amino acids. Trimming shortened V by 3 bases and J by 8 bases, and 13 bases separated the two germline ends. Germline CDR1 reads SGHTA; CDR2 reads FQGNSA. The CDR3 region is CASSFTGIKEKLFF. In nucleotides, the CDR3 is TGTGCCAGCAGCTTTACAGGGATTAAGGAAAAACTGTTTTTT. The whole variable domain, filled in from reference TRBV7-2 and TRBJ1-4, reads GAGVSQSPSNKVTEKGKDVELRCDPISGHTALYWYRQSLGQGLEFLIYFQGNSAPDKSGLPSDRFSAERTGGSVSTLTIQRTQQEDSAVYLCASSFTGIKEKLFFGSGTQLSVL.

The chain carries TRBV9 and TRBJ2-3; no reliable D call. The V and J ends lost 0 bases and 0 bases respectively, with 11 bases between them. Germline V lookup: CDR1 SGDLS, CDR2 YYNGEE. The CDR3 loop spans 16 amino acids. CDR3: CASSVAASSSTDTQYF. The CDR3 bases are TGTGCCAGCAGCGTAGCCGCAAGCTCTAGCACAGATACGCAGTATTTT.

V usage is TRBV6-1 and J usage is TRBJ1-5, with 7 nucleotides matching TRBD1. CDR3 size: 12 residues. Germline CDR1 is MNHNS and CDR2 is SASEGT. After removal of 6 bases from V and 8 bases from J, the junction contained 4 bases not matched to a gene. The CDR3 here is CASRQGVEPQHF. For the CDR3, the DNA is TGTGCCAGCAGGCAGGGGGTTGAGCCCCAGCATTTT.

As DNA, the CDR3 is TGCAGCGTTGCCGGGTCGACCTACGAGCAGTACTTC. It is translated as CSVAGSTYEQYF. This chain uses TRBV29-1 with TRBJ2-7; no definite D call. Germline-derived CDR1 and CDR2 are SQVTM and ANQGSEA. The CDR3 contains 12 residues. The V gene lost 4 bases and the J gene lost 2 bases, with 9 bases spanning the gap.

This clone has a single count. The chain employs TRBV28 and TRBJ2-2; 9 bases map to TRBD2. Germline V gene data show CDR1 as MDHEN and CDR2 as SYDVKM. The CDR3 is 15 residues long. V lost 2 bases and J lost 6; bases outside the gene matches: 4. CDR3 coding DNA: TGTGCCAGCAGTTTAAGTCCTAGCGGGGCCGGGGAGCTGTTTTTT. Protein: CASSLSPSGAGELFF.

This clone was counted only a few times. This rearrangement joins TRBV19 to TRBJ2-3; TRBD2 matches 9 bases. The CDR3 runs 17 residues. Losses at the gene ends were 0 bases for V and 5 bases for J; bases not matched to a gene: 9. CDR1 and CDR2 from the germline V gene are LNHDA and SQIVND (reference sequence). The CDR3 protein is CASSIDLGGGVGDTQYF. The CDR3 DNA sequence: TGTGCCAGTAGTATAGATCTAGGCGGGGGGGTTGGAGATACGCAGTATTTT. Full variable domain (rest looked up from reference TRBV19 and TRBJ2-3): DGGITQSPKYLFRKEGQNVTLSCEQNLNHDAMYWYRQDPGQGLRLIYYSQIVNDFQKGDIAEGYSVSREKKESFPLTVTSAQKNPTAFYLCASSIDLGGGVGDTQYFGPGTRLTVL.

This chain uses TRBV7-3 with TRBJ2-1; D is possibly TRBD1 (6 bases). This CDR3 is 15 amino acids long. CDR1 is SGHTA and CDR2 is FQGTGA in the germline V gene. V shed 5 bases and J shed 4 bases, with 15 bases lying between them. The CDR3 region is CASSLTGTSYNEQFF. The CDR3, as DNA: TGTGCCAGCAGCCTCACAGGGACCTCGTACAATGAGCAGTTCTTC.

The V gene is TRBV5-4, the J gene TRBJ2-4; 8 nucleotides agree with TRBD1. V was pared by 1 base and J by 8 bases, with 8 bases of the junction left unmatched. Germline CDR1 and CDR2: SGHNT and YYREEE (reference sequence). This CDR3 region has 15 residues. The DNA for the CDR3 is TGTGCCAGCAGCTTGTCCGGACAGGGCTGGGACATTCAGTACTTC. It encodes CASSLSGQGWDIQYF.